A selection of T cell receptor beta chains follows, all from one sample in a study of shared clonotypes between healthy human individuals. Here immunoSEQ multiplex PCR was the method, and the copy in TCRdb shows in-frame clones only, minus some. Of 550,000 to 700,000 clones detected, around 78% appear once; the ten largest clones hold around 1.8%. Sequencing used memory CD4+ T cells sorted from blood. Every receptor here comes from a woman in her twenties or thirties in good health. The CDR3 runs from the conserved cysteine through the conserved F or W. A D gene is named only where the DNA matches it firmly. The size entry is marked missing in some rows and otherwise reads once, few, many or a size class.

- | - | TRBJ2-5 | TRBV5-8 | TGTGCCAGCAGCCCCCGAGCGGGCCAAGAGACCCAGTACTTC | CASSPRAGQETQYF
few | - | TRBJ1-2 | TRBV5-5 | TGTGCCAGCAGCTTGCGGGAAGGTGGCTACACCTTC | CASSLREGGYTF
- | TRBD2 | TRBJ2-3 | TRBV5-1 | TGCGCCAGCAGCTCGGGACTAGCGGGACCCACAGATACGCAGTATTTT | CASSSGLAGPTDTQYF
- | - | TRBJ1-3 | TRBV7-3 | TGTGCCACCAGAAACACCATATATTTT | CATRNTIYF
- | - | TRBJ2-2 | TRBV19 | TGTGCCAGTAGCACTGCTAGCGCGTACACCGGGGAGCTGTTTTTT | CASSTASAYTGELFF
- | TRBD2 | TRBJ2-1 | TRBV6-4 | TGTGCCAGCAGTGACTTCGTAGCGGGAGGGCTCAATGAGCAGTTCTTC | CASSDFVAGGLNEQFF
- | TRBD1 | TRBJ1-2 | TRBV5-1 | TGCGCCAGCAGCTTGGGCGGGGGACAGGGGTTCTATGGCTACACCTTC | CASSLGGGQGFYGYTF
- | - | TRBJ1-1 | TRBV5-1 | TGCGCCAGCAGCCAGTCACCTCCGGAAGCTTTCTTT | CASSQSPPEAFF
- | - | TRBJ1-1 | TRBV2 | TGTGCCAGCAAGGTGGACTTGAACACTGAAGCTTTCTTT | CASKVDLNTEAFF
few | - | TRBJ1-5 | TRBV7-8 | TGTGCCAGCAGCTTAGAACTATACCAGCCCCAGCATTTT | CASSLELYQPQHF
- | - | TRBJ2-3 | TRBV11-2 | TGTGCCAGCAGCTTTCAGCGGAGCACAGATACGCAGTATTTT | CASSFQRSTDTQYF
- | - | TRBJ2-7 | TRBV29-1 | TGCAGCGTGGGGGCGAGCAAATACTACGAGCAGTACTTC | CSVGASKYYEQYF
- | - | TRBJ2-1 | TRBV7-9 | TGTGCCAGCAGCTTAGGGTATATAAATGAGCAGTTCTTC | CASSLGYINEQFF